This T cell receptor beta chain was profiled in a study of T cell repertoires in cytomegalovirus infection. Study-wide context: A matching HLA type, together with CMV infection, was signaled by public TCR beta signatures. The study, taken as a whole, reports: CMV carriers having the relevant HLA were flagged by cumulative public TCR beta family frequency.

This clonotype has only a few counts. As yet, its antigen is unknown. The CDR3 loop spans 15 amino acids. CDR1 is MNHEY and CDR2 is SVGAGI in the germline V gene. The V end was cut by 0 bases, the J end by 4 bases, with 9 bases between. Using its own MiXCR run on the reads, TCRdb lists one record per CDR3 protein. The repertoire holds 28,000 or so distinct CDR3 sequences, with around a fifth as singletons. The chain uses TRBV6-5 and TRBJ2-2, with D perhaps being TRBD1 or TRBD2 (5 bases each). This material consisted of CD8+ T cells from cultured PBMCs, taken from culture after CMV antigen stimulation. The receptor was isolated from a human donor in good health (CMV status not recorded). Some clones in this sample may be carry-over from other donors' samples. CDR3 in amino acids: CASSYSMGVTGELFF. The CDR3 DNA reads TGTGCCAGCAGTTACTCGATGGGGGTCACCGGGGAGCTGTTTTTT.